The rows below give T cell receptor beta chains drawn from one sample of a study of T cells in localized non-small cell lung cancer. Data came from immunoSEQ multiplex PCR; TCRdb stores just in-frame clones and leaves some out. The sample includes about 6,800 clones, roughly 45% of them seen just once. Sample: lung tumor tissue, taken before any cancer treatment. The origin of the receptors is a man aged 40 to 70 with stage III lung adenocarcinoma. Each CDR3 is given with its conserved first and last residue. Fields, in order: CDR3 DNA, CDR3 protein, D gene, J gene, CDR3 length, clone size, V gene. The D gene is left open where the match is weak. Size is stated for part of the rows, as once, few or many counts, or as a class when the clone is expanded.

TGTGCCAGCAGTGCCCCGATGTTGCTGGATAATTCACCCCTCCACTTT | CASSAPMLLDNSPLHF | - | TRBJ1-6 | 16 | few | TRBV25-1
TGTGCCAGCAGCGAGACAGGTCGTAATGAAAAACTGTTTTTT | CASSETGRNEKLFF | - | TRBJ1-4 | 14 | - | TRBV7-4
TGTGCCTATAAGGCAGGGAATGGCTACACCTTC | CAYKAGNGYTF | - | TRBJ1-2 | 11 | - | TRBV30
TGTGCCAGCAGTGAAAGGGGGCGCACTGAAGCTTTCTTT | CASSERGRTEAFF | TRBD1 | TRBJ1-1 | 13 | few | TRBV2
TGTGCCAGCTCATCCGGACTAGCGGGATTGGCAGATACGCAGTATTTT | CASSSGLAGLADTQYF | TRBD2 | TRBJ2-3 | 16 | - | TRBV18
TGCAGCGTTGATGACACCTCCTACGAGCAGTACTTC | CSVDDTSYEQYF | - | TRBJ2-7 | 12 | once | TRBV29-1
TGTGCCAGCAGTGGGACAGGGCGGACTGAAGCTTTCTTT | CASSGTGRTEAFF | TRBD1 | TRBJ1-1 | 13 | few | TRBV6-8
TGCGCCAGCAGTGAGCCGGGGATCCTTGGCTACACCTTC | CASSEPGILGYTF | - | TRBJ1-2 | 13 | - | TRBV10-2
TGTGCCAGCTCACCACGCCCGCTAGCTTTCCACAATGAGCAGTTCTTC | CASSPRPLAFHNEQFF | - | TRBJ2-1 | 16 | - | TRBV18
TGTGCCACCAGCAGTACCGGGACTAGCGGGAGGGGACAAGAGACCCAGTACTTC | CATSSTGTSGRGQETQYF | TRBD2 | TRBJ2-5 | 18 | few | TRBV15
TGTGCCGCGGCTGGGATCATGAACACTGAAGCTTTCTTT | CAAAGIMNTEAFF | - | TRBJ1-1 | 13 | - | TRBV9
TGTGCCAGCAGCGTAGCGGGGTCTAGCACAGATACGCAGTATTTT | CASSVAGSSTDTQYF | - | TRBJ2-3 | 15 | medium-sized | TRBV9
TGTGCCAGCGGATGGACAGGGGGGAATGAAAAACTGTTTTTT | CASGWTGGNEKLFF | TRBD1 | TRBJ1-4 | 14 | - | TRBV9
TGTGCCAGCAGCTTAGGGGCTGGGGAGAACATTCAGTACTTC | CASSLGAGENIQYF | - | TRBJ2-4 | 14 | medium-sized | TRBV11-3
TGTGCCAGTAGTGGCCCGAGTAGGGGCTACACCTTC | CASSGPSRGYTF | - | TRBJ1-2 | 12 | - | TRBV19
TGTGCCAGTTCTACAGGGTTTCAAGAGACCCAGTACTTC | CASSTGFQETQYF | - | TRBJ2-5 | 13 | few | TRBV6-4
TGCAGCGCCTCCGGGACAGGAGATTACAATGAGCAGTTCTTC | CSASGTGDYNEQFF | TRBD1 | TRBJ2-1 | 14 | - | TRBV29-1
TGTGCCAGCAGCTCCCAGGGGGCCGGGGAGCTGTTTTTT | CASSSQGAGELFF | TRBD1 | TRBJ2-2 | 13 | - | TRBV14
TGCGCCAGCAGCTTGGAGAGGCCAGGCCCAGATACGCAGTATTTT | CASSLERPGPDTQYF | - | TRBJ2-3 | 15 | - | TRBV5-1
TGTGCCAGCAGCGTCGGGGGGAGGACTAACTATGGCTACACCTTC | CASSVGGRTNYGYTF | - | TRBJ1-2 | 15 | - | TRBV9
TGTGCCACCAGCAGAGATTCAAGCGGGAATTCCTACGAGCAGTACTTC | CATSRDSSGNSYEQYF | TRBD2 | TRBJ2-7 | 16 | few | TRBV15
TGTGCCAGCAGGCAGACAGGGGGCACTCGTTACGAGCAGTACTTC | CASRQTGGTRYEQYF | - | TRBJ2-7 | 15 | few | TRBV7-5
TGTGCCAGCAGTTACTCGACAGCTAACTATGGCTACACCTTC | CASSYSTANYGYTF | - | TRBJ1-2 | 14 | - | TRBV6-7
TGTGCCAGCGTGTCAGGCTCCGACAATCAGCCCCAGCATTTT | CASVSGSDNQPQHF | - | TRBJ1-5 | 14 | few | TRBV10-3
TGTGCCACAGTTAAGGGACTAGCGAGGCAAAATGAGCAGTTCTTC | CATVKGLARQNEQFF | TRBD2 | TRBJ2-1 | 15 | few | TRBV6-8
TGTGCCAACAGCCCCCGGACAGCCTCGATTGTTGGGGAGCTGTTTTTT | CANSPRTASIVGELFF | - | TRBJ2-2 | 16 | few | TRBV11-3
TGTGCCAGTAGTATGTACACAGCAACTAATGAAAAACTGTTTTTT | CASSMYTATNEKLFF | - | TRBJ1-4 | 15 | - | TRBV19
TGTGCCAGCAGCTGGAGCAATTCGAACACCGGGGAGCTGTTTTTT | CASSWSNSNTGELFF | - | TRBJ2-2 | 15 | few | TRBV11-3
TGTGCTAGTGGTTTGGGTATGAGGAGTGAGCAGTTCTTC | CASGLGMRSEQFF | - | TRBJ2-1 | 13 | - | TRBV12-5
TGTGCCTGGGGTGAACAACAGGCTGGGGCCAACGTCCTGACTTTC | CAWGEQQAGANVLTF | - | TRBJ2-6 | 15 | - | TRBV30
TGCGCCAGCAACCAAGAAGGGGGGGGCCAAGGATATGGCTACACCTTC | CASNQEGGGQGYGYTF | - | TRBJ1-2 | 16 | - | TRBV5-1
TGTGCCAGCAGCCCGAACAGGTATAATCAACCCCAGCATTTT | CASSPNRYNQPQHF | - | TRBJ1-5 | 14 | few | TRBV11-3
TGTGCCAGCGGCGACAGGCCGAACACCGGGGAGCTGTTTTTT | CASGDRPNTGELFF | - | TRBJ2-2 | 14 | - | TRBV11-3
TGTGCCAGTAGTTGGAGAGAGACCCAGTACTTC | CASSWRETQYF | - | TRBJ2-5 | 11 | - | TRBV19
TGTGCCAGCAGTGGGCGCCATGATTATGGCTACACCTTC | CASSGRHDYGYTF | - | TRBJ1-2 | 13 | - | TRBV25-1
TGTGCCAGCAGTTACGCGACAGCTTACACTGAAGCTTTCTTT | CASSYATAYTEAFF | - | TRBJ1-1 | 14 | few | TRBV6-8
TGTGCCAGCAGCTTGGACAGGGCATCGAACACCGGGGAGCTGTTTTTT | CASSLDRASNTGELFF | TRBD1 | TRBJ2-2 | 16 | - | TRBV7-6
TGTGCCAGCAGTGAATATCGACAGAATCAGCCCCAGCATTTT | CASSEYRQNQPQHF | - | TRBJ1-5 | 14 | few | TRBV25-1
TGTGCCAGCAGCGCCGGGACTAGCGGGTACAATGAGCAGTTCTTC | CASSAGTSGYNEQFF | TRBD2 | TRBJ2-1 | 15 | - | TRBV11-3
TGTGCCAGTAGCGGGACAGACTTCGACAATGAGCAGTTCTTC | CASSGTDFDNEQFF | TRBD1 | TRBJ2-1 | 14 | - | TRBV19
TGTGCCAGCTCGCCTCTAGGGGAGACCCAGTACTTC | CASSPLGETQYF | - | TRBJ2-5 | 12 | medium-sized | TRBV18
TGTGCCAGCTGGAGGGAGGAAAACTATGGCTACACCTTC | CASWREENYGYTF | - | TRBJ1-2 | 13 | few | TRBV10-3